The 31 T cell receptor beta chains below all came from one sample that was sequenced in a study of graft-versus-host responses after intestinal transplantation. Sequencing used immunoSEQ multiplex PCR; TCRdb keeps in-frame clones, though not all of them. Of under 6,000 clones in the sample, approximately 75% are singletons; the top ten hold over 35%. Sequencing used PBMCs, obtained 540 to 550 days after intestinal transplant. The receptors were gathered from a human patient who received an intestinal transplant, so some T cells may come from the graft donor.

This chain uses TRBV4-3 with TRBJ2-5; 9 nucleotides line up with TRBD2. Looked up from germline, CDR1 is LGHNA and CDR2 is YSLEER. The ends lost 0 bases at V and 11 bases at J; junction bases unmatched: 13. The CDR3 sequence is 16 residues long. The CDR3 DNA sequence: TGCGCCAGCAGCCAAGATAGGCTAGCGGGGCTCTTACAGCAGTACTTC. Translated, it gives CASSQDRLAGLLQQYF.

This rearrangement joins TRBV27 to TRBJ2-5; D remains unclear. The CDR3 has 13 amino acids. V was shortened by 5 bases and J by 7 bases, with 14 bases between the two germline ends. CDR1 and CDR2 (germline): MNHEY, SMNVEV (reference sequence). The CDR3 reads CASSQGPSATQYF. The CDR3, as DNA: TGTGCCAGCAGTCAAGGTCCGTCGGCGACCCAGTACTTC.

J is TRBJ1-1 and V is TRBV7-2, with D maybe TRBD1 (5 bases). Germline lookup yields CDR1 SGHTA and CDR2 FQGNSA. The CDR3 consists of 13 residues. V shed 4 bases and J shed 3 bases, with 9 bases lying between them. CDR3 loop: CASSWGFDTEAFF. The CDR3 DNA reads as TGTGCCAGCAGCTGGGGGTTTGACACTGAAGCTTTCTTT.

This rearrangement joins TRBV6-5 to TRBJ1-1; 10 bases match TRBD1. The CDR3 is 14 amino acids. Trimming cost V 2 bases and J 5 bases; bases outside gene matches: 2. The germline CDR1 and CDR2 sequences are MNHEY and SVGAGI. The CDR3 bases are TGTGCCAGCAGTTACGACAGGGGGCTTACTGAAGCTTTCTTT. It encodes CASSYDRGLTEAFF.

The chain couples TRBV10-2 to TRBJ2-1; no clear D. Trimming shortened V by 3 bases and J by 2 bases, and 5 bases separated the two germline ends. The CDR3 totals 13 residues. Germline assignment: CDR1 WSHSY and CDR2 SAAADI. The CDR3 loop is CASSEDTYNEQFF. CDR3 coding DNA: TGCGCCAGCAGTGAAGACACCTACAATGAGCAGTTCTTC.

This clone was counted a single time. This rearrangement joins TRBV18 to TRBJ1-4; D possibly corresponds to TRBD1 (5 bases). Deletions cut 2 bases from V and 6 bases from J, with 13 bases between. The CDR3 is made up of 15 amino acids. Germline values: CDR1 KGHSH, CDR2 LQKENI. This CDR3 reads CASSPRQGGDEKLFF. CDR3 bases: TGTGCCAGCTCACCAAGGCAGGGAGGAGATGAAAAACTGTTTTTT.

CDR3 region: CASSYTDGNYGYTF. CDR3 coding DNA: TGTGCCAGCAGTTACACTGACGGAAACTATGGCTACACCTTC. The V call is TRBV6-5, the J call TRBJ1-2; D is unclear. From germline, CDR1 is MNHEY and CDR2 SVGAGI. There are 14 residues in the CDR3. V dropped 2 bases and J dropped 2 bases, with 9 bases sitting between them.

The genes are TRBV7-9 and TRBJ2-7, with 7 bases aligning to TRBD1. The CDR3 runs 16 residues. Per germline, CDR1 SEHNR and CDR2 FQNEAQ (reference sequence). The V and J ends lost 5 bases and 3 bases, in that order; junction bases with no gene match: 13. The CDR3 is CASSEDHRDRYYEQYF. In DNA form, the CDR3 reads TGTGCCAGCAGCGAGGACCACCGGGACAGATACTACGAGCAGTACTTC.

About this clone: Compared with germline, one end of the junction differs, possibly owing to a read error. Other DNA sequences in this sample translate to the same CDR3. The chain recombines TRBV5-4 with TRBJ1-4; D is ambiguous. CDR3 size: 16 residues. Germline-derived CDR1 and CDR2 are SGHNT and YYREEE (reference sequence). The CDR3 DNA reads as TGCGCCAGCAGCCAAGATCTGGGGTTCACTAATGAAAAACTGTTTTTT. Translated: CASSQDLGFTNEKLFF. Filled out from reference TRBV5-4 and TRBJ1-4, the complete variable domain reads ETGVTQSPTHLIKTRGQQVTLRCSSQSGHNTVSWYQQALGQGPQFIFQYYREEENGRGNFPPRFSGLQFPNYSSELNVNALELDDSALYLCASSQDLGFTNEKLFFGSGTQLSVL.

In this sample, this clone is large (0.1 to 1%). The same CDR3 arises from other DNA sequences in this sample as well. The rearrangement uses TRBV4-3 and TRBJ1-3, with 8 bases identical to TRBD1. V was pared by 0 bases and J by 2 bases, with 6 bases of the junction left unmatched. The CDR3 extends over 17 amino acids. Germline V gene lookup returns CDR1 LGHNA and CDR2 YSLEER. This CDR3 reads CASSQEFGQGAGNTIYF. The CDR3 DNA is TGCGCCAGCAGCCAAGAGTTTGGACAGGGTGCTGGAAACACCATATATTTT.

This chain connects TRBV6-1 to TRBJ2-2, with 11 bases matching TRBD2. The germline gives CDR1 MNHNS, CDR2 SASEGT. The ends lost 2 bases at V and 2 bases at J; junction bases unmatched: 1. This CDR3 is 16 amino acids long. CDR3 loop: CASSELAGGNTGELFF. In DNA form, the CDR3 reads TGTGCCAGCAGTGAACTAGCGGGGGGTAACACCGGGGAGCTGTTTTTT.

The chain employs TRBV6-6 and TRBJ1-2; weak D call: TRBD1 (5 bases). The germline gives CDR1 MNHNY, CDR2 SVGAGI (reference sequence). V was clipped by 4 bases and J by 4 bases, with 13 bases between them. The CDR3 runs to 14 residues. CDR3 sequence reads: CASSFLWGVYGYTF. The CDR3 DNA reads TGTGCCAGCAGTTTCCTTTGGGGGGTCTATGGCTACACCTTC.

CDR3 DNA sequence: TGTGCCAGCAGCCCAACCCCAGGGGGCTACAATGAGCAGTTCTTC. Translation gives CASSPTPGGYNEQFF. V usage is TRBV6-4 and J usage is TRBJ2-1; 7 bases line up with TRBD1. Losses at the gene ends were 6 bases for V and 3 bases for J; bases not matched to a gene: 8. Looked up from germline, CDR1 is MRHNA and CDR2 is SNTAGT. The length of the CDR3 is 15 residues.

The chain links TRBV21-1 to TRBJ1-3. TRBV21-1 is a documented pseudogene. The CDR3 spans 19 residues. The CDR3 protein is CASSKKQPRDPRDGNTIYF. The CDR3 DNA is TGTGCCAGCAGCAAAAAGCAACCCCGGGACCCACGGGATGGAAACACCATATATTTT.

V gene TRBV6-1 combines with J gene TRBJ2-2, with 8 bases matching TRBD2. Germline assignment: CDR1 MNHNS and CDR2 SASEGT. V lost 5 bases and J lost 7; bases outside the gene matches: 6. The CDR3 sequence is 14 residues long. CDR3 DNA sequence: TGTGCCAGCAGTCACGGGGGGGCCGGCGGGGAGCTGTTTTTT. Its translation: CASSHGGAGGELFF.

The V gene is TRBV7-8, the J gene TRBJ2-7, with TRBD2 identical over 13 bases. From germline, CDR1 is SGHVS and CDR2 FQNEAQ. The CDR3 extends over 18 amino acids. J gave up 4 bases and V 5 bases, and 14 bases lay outside the gene matches. The CDR3 region is CASSGPAGLAGETYEQYF. In DNA, the CDR3 is TGTGCCAGCAGCGGTCCCGCTGGACTAGCGGGGGAGACTTACGAGCAGTACTTC. Supplemented by reference TRBV7-8 and TRBJ2-7, the full variable domain reads GAGVSQSPRYKVAKRGQDVALRCDPISGHVSLFWYQQALGQGPEFLTYFQNEAQLDKSGLPSDRFFAERPEGSVSTLKIQRTQQEDSAVYLCASSGPAGLAGETYEQYFGPGTRLTVT.

V gene TRBV7-9 combines with J gene TRBJ1-5; TRBD1 aligns across 7 bases. The germline V gene encodes CDR1 SEHNR and CDR2 FQNEAQ (reference sequence). The junction had 0 bases not matched to a gene; V was cut back by 5 bases and J by 2 bases. This CDR3 is 13 amino acids long. The DNA for the CDR3 is TGTGCCAGCAGCACAGGGGGCAATCAGCCCCAGCATTTT. Encoded protein: CASSTGGNQPQHF.

The chain links TRBV11-3 to TRBJ2-1, with D maybe TRBD2 (5 bases). The CDR3 has 15 amino acids. V was shortened by 5 bases and J by 3 bases, with 14 bases between the two germline ends. Germline-derived CDR1 and CDR2 are SGHNT and YENEEA. The CDR3 DNA reads TGTGCCAGCAGCCCAACATTCAGCGGCTACAATGAGCAGTTCTTC. It is translated as CASSPTFSGYNEQFF.

This clone was counted only a few times. The junction differs from germline at one of its ends, possibly a read error. V is TRBV11-2 and J is TRBJ1-2, with D maybe TRBD1 (5 bases). CDR3 length: 16 amino acids. Germline loops: CDR1 SGHAT, CDR2 FQNNGV. Here the CDR3 reads CASSQDSGYTNYGYTF. Written as DNA, the CDR3 is TGCGCCAGCAGCCAAGACAGCGGATATACTAACTATGGCTACACCTTC.

In the case of this clone: The same CDR3 arises from other DNA sequences in this sample as well. The chain links TRBV11-3 to TRBJ2-7; perhaps TRBD1 as D (5 bases). The CDR3 has 13 residues. Between the trimmed V and J ends, which lost 1 base and 4 bases, there was a span of 8 bases. Per germline, CDR1 SGHNT and CDR2 YENEEA. This chain's CDR3 is CASSLVPGYEQYF. The CDR3 nucleotides read TGTGCCAGCAGCTTAGTACCAGGGTACGAGCAGTACTTC.

CDR3 sequence: CASSYSTSGGYEQYF. In DNA form, the CDR3 reads TGTGCCAGCAGTTACTCGACTAGCGGGGGGTACGAGCAGTACTTC. The genes are TRBV6-6 and TRBJ2-7, with 13 bases identical to TRBD2. V was pared by 0 bases and J by 4 bases, with 0 bases of the junction left unmatched. Germline V gives CDR1 MNHNY, CDR2 SVGAGI (reference sequence). There are 15 residues in the CDR3.

The chain uses TRBV6-5 and TRBJ1-1; D is undetermined. Looked up from germline, CDR1 is MNHEY and CDR2 is SVGAGI. The V gene lost 5 bases and the J gene lost 0 bases, with 13 bases spanning the gap. The CDR3 length is 15 residues. The CDR3 loop reads CASSRQERLNTEAFF. The CDR3 DNA reads as TGTGCCAGCAGTCGGCAAGAGAGGTTGAACACTGAAGCTTTCTTT.

The V and J genes are TRBV4-3 and TRBJ2-7; 7 bases agree with TRBD1. This CDR3 comprises 16 residues. Trimming cost V 0 bases and J 0 bases; bases outside gene matches: 5. Germline V lookup: CDR1 LGHNA, CDR2 YSLEER. The CDR3 protein is CASSQEGGQPSYEQYF. As DNA, the CDR3 is TGCGCCAGCAGCCAAGAAGGGGGACAGCCCTCCTACGAGCAGTACTTC.

V usage is TRBV19 and J usage is TRBJ1-2; a weak D match, TRBD1 (5 bases). There are 14 residues in the CDR3. Germline-derived CDR1 and CDR2 are LNHDA and SQIVND (reference sequence). V was cut by 10 bases and J by 4 bases, with 19 bases left in between. The CDR3 DNA follows: TGTGCCACCAAATTCAGAGGGGCCCTCTATGGCTACACCTTC. Encoded protein: CATKFRGALYGYTF.

The chain has TRBV4-3 and TRBJ2-6, with TRBD2 as a possible D gene (6 bases). This CDR3 is built from 16 residues. Germline assignment: CDR1 LGHNA and CDR2 YSLEER. Deletions cut 0 bases from V and 0 bases from J, with 6 bases between. The chain's CDR3 is CASSQEAGSGANVLTF. The CDR3 bases are TGCGCCAGCAGCCAAGAAGCGGGCTCTGGGGCCAACGTCCTGACTTTC.

V and J are TRBV4-3 and TRBJ2-1; the match to TRBD2 covers 9 bases. V shed 1 base and J 3 bases; nucleotides not matched to a gene: 7. Germline-derived CDR1 and CDR2 are LGHNA and YSLEER. The CDR3 spans 17 residues. The CDR3 loop is CASSQAFTTSGYNEQFF. DNA of the CDR3: TGCGCCAGCAGCCAAGCCTTTACGACTAGCGGCTACAATGAGCAGTTCTTC.

This clone turned up a few times. Other DNA sequences in this sample translate to the same CDR3. The chain recombines TRBV4-1 with TRBJ1-4, with no clear D. There are 16 residues in the CDR3. V lost 0 bases to trimming and J lost 2 bases, with 10 bases between them. Germline V gene sequence: CDR1 MGHRA, CDR2 YSYEKL. The CDR3: CASSQDLGFTNEKLFF. The CDR3 region has the DNA TGCGCCAGCAGCCAAGATCTAGGTTTTACTAATGAAAAACTGTTTTTT.

J is TRBJ2-5 and V is TRBV4-2, with TRBD1 matching over 12 bases. The CDR3 has 17 amino acids. V was clipped by 0 bases and J by 6 bases; unmatched bases: 8. Germline CDR1 reads LGHNA; CDR2 reads YNFKEQ. CDR3 amino acids: CASSQDWGQGATKTQYF. CDR3 DNA sequence: TGTGCCAGCAGCCAAGATTGGGGACAGGGGGCTACGAAGACCCAGTACTTC.

The CDR3 sequence is CASSFPMTGNYGYTF. In DNA form, the CDR3 reads TGTGCCAGCAGCTTCCCAATGACAGGGAACTATGGCTACACCTTC. This rearrangement joins TRBV5-5 to TRBJ1-2, with 7 bases matching TRBD1. Looked up from germline, CDR1 is SGHKS and CDR2 is YYEKEE (reference sequence). The CDR3 loop spans 15 amino acids. Germline trimming cut 2 bases from V and 2 bases from J; bases unmatched to any gene: 6.

The chain is built from TRBV6-1 and TRBJ2-7, with 7 bases matching TRBD1. This CDR3 spans 14 amino acids. Germline CDR1 is MNHNS and CDR2 is SASEGT. Trimming took 5 bases from V and 4 from J; bases not matched to a gene: 8. In DNA, the CDR3 is TGTGCCAGCAGTTATAGGGACAGTTATTACGAGCAGTACTTC. This gives the protein CASSYRDSYYEQYF.

The rearrangement uses TRBV6-5 and TRBJ1-2; a possible D gene is TRBD1 (6 bases). This CDR3 has 11 amino acids. V lost 8 bases and J 6 bases, leaving 10 bases between the germline ends. CDR1 MNHEY and CDR2 SVGAGI come from the germline V gene. In nucleotides, the CDR3 is TGTGCCAGCTGGACAGTCAATGGCTACACCTTC. Amino acid sequence: CASWTVNGYTF.